The next 5 T cell receptor beta chains were all read from a single sample in a study of T cells expressing NK-cell markers. With the 5' RACE reads reprocessed, TCRdb shows one record per CDR3 protein and no DNA. This repertoire comprises 300,000 to 450,000 distinct CDR3 sequences; its ten largest clones make up 5.2%. The material sequenced was blood T cells: a sorted CD56 or NKG2C T cell subset, CD4+ or CD8+ T cells, or bulk PBMC T cells (not recorded which). The receptors were gathered from a man aged 18-69 years in good health.

CDR3 loop: CASSSYGRGRSGELFF. The chain employs TRBV11-1 and TRBJ2-2; TCRdb designates TRBD1, a call that cannot be tested without DNA. Per germline, CDR1 SGHAT and CDR2 FQDESV (reference sequence). The CDR3 totals 16 residues. Looking up the rest from reference TRBV11-1 and TRBJ2-2 gives the full variable domain: EAEVAQSPRYKITEKSQAVAFWCDPISGHATLYWYRQILGQGPELLVQFQDESVVDDSQLPKDRFSAERLKGVDSTLKIQPAELGDSAMYLCASSSYGRGRSGELFFGEGSRLTVL.

This chain links TRBV12-5 with TRBJ2-1; TCRdb returns TRBD1, unconfirmable since there is no DNA. The CDR3 runs 18 residues. Germline CDR1 and CDR2: LGHNT and FRNRAP. CDR3 in amino acids: CASGLAPTRDRLYNEQFF.

The chain employs TRBV5-5 and TRBJ2-3. This CDR3 has 11 residues. Germline loops: CDR1 SGHKS, CDR2 YYEKEE (reference sequence). The CDR3 loop is CASTNTQAQYF.

The chain is built from TRBV5-6 and TRBJ1-2. The CDR3 sequence is 13 residues long. Per the germline V gene, CDR1 is SGHDT and CDR2 is YYEEEE. The CDR3 here is CASSLVSRVGYTF.

The rearrangement uses TRBV5-1 and TRBJ2-5; TCRdb selects TRBD1, and the lack of DNA leaves this call unchecked. Germline values: CDR1 SGHRS, CDR2 YFSETQ. The CDR3 length is 14 residues. CDR3 sequence reads: CASRSGTGQETQYF.